This T cell receptor (beta chain) appears in the sequencing data of a study of blood T cell repertoires in COVID-19. Study details: Sites across the United States, Italy and Spain contributed samples from acute and convalescent COVID-19. T cells, B-cell-depleted T cells, or PBMCs supplied cDNA or gDNA.

Germline V lookup: CDR1 SEHNR, CDR2 FQNEAQ (reference sequence). The CDR3 length is 14 residues. V lost 2 bases, J lost 6 bases, and 13 bases lay in between. The assay was immunoSEQ multiplex PCR, and TCRdb's table has in-frame clones only and misses some. This sample has under 140,000 clones, with about 80% found just once. This clone is a singleton in its sample. The TCR originated in a woman of 80 years or more with acute or convalescent COVID-19. The sample comprised peripheral blood. The chain joins TRBV7-9 to TRBJ1-2; tentative D call: TRBD1 (5 bases). In DNA form, the CDR3 reads TGTGCCAGCAGCTTAATCCAGGGTGAGGATGGCTACACCTTC. This encodes CASSLIQGEDGYTF. The entire variable domain, with the rest obtained from reference TRBV7-9 and TRBJ1-2, is as follows: DTGVSQNPRHKITKRGQNVTFRCDPISEHNRLYWYRQTLGQGPEFLTYFQNEAQLEKSRLLSDRFSAERPKGSFSTLEIQRTEQGDSAMYLCASSLIQGEDGYTFGSGTRLTVV.